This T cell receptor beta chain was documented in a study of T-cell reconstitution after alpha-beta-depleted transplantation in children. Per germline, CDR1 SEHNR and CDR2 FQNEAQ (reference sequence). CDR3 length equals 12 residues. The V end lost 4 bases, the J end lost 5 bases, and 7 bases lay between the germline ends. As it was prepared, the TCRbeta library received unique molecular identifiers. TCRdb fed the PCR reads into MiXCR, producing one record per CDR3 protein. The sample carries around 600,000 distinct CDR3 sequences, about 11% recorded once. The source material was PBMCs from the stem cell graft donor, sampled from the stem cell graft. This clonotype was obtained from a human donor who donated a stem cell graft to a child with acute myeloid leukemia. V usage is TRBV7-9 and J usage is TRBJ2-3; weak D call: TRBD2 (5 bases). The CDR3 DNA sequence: TGTGCCAGCAGCTGGACTGAAGATACGCAGTATTTT. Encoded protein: CASSWTEDTQYF.